These 12 T cell receptor beta chains were sequenced from one sample in a study of blood T cell repertoires in COVID-19. Some clones are missing from TCRdb's copy, which holds only in-frame ones; the method was immunoSEQ multiplex PCR. The sample carries under 400,000 clones, approximately 88% recorded once. The source material was peripheral blood. The receptors were gathered from a woman aged 25-40 years with COVID-19, enrolled during active disease.

This chain links TRBV18 with TRBJ2-7; D is possibly TRBD1 (7 bases). Trimming removed 3 bases at V and 3 bases at J, with 30 bases between. The CDR3 extends over 20 amino acids. Germline assignment: CDR1 KGHSH and CDR2 LQKENI. In DNA, the CDR3 is TGTGCCAGCTCACCGAGTGCTGGGGCAGGGGGGCCAGGTCTCTTCTACGAGCAGTACGTC. It yields the protein CASSPSAGAGGPGLFYEQYV.

The chain couples TRBV30 to TRBJ1-2; 7 bases line up with TRBD1. Germline V gene data show CDR1 as GTSNPN and CDR2 as SVGIG (reference sequence). The CDR3 spans 10 residues. V lost 7 bases and J lost 8; bases outside the gene matches: 4. CDR3 region: CAYQGGGYTF. CDR3 nucleotides: TGTGCCTACCAGGGGGGAGGCTACACCTTC.

This chain uses TRBV5-1 with TRBJ1-1; 7 bases are shared with TRBD1. Per the germline V gene, CDR1 is SGHRS and CDR2 is YFSETQ. The trim removed 1 base at V and 5 bases at J, leaving 8 bases unmatched. There are 15 residues in the CDR3. Here the CDR3 DNA reads TGCGCCAGCAGCTTGCCAGGGGGTGGTAGGACTGAAGCTTTCTTT. This sequence encodes CASSLPGGGRTEAFF.

V usage is TRBV6-6 and J usage is TRBJ2-5; TRBD1 aligns across 8 bases. This CDR3 region has 14 residues. The V segment lost 1 base and the J segment 3 bases; nucleotides outside the gene matches: 1. Germline CDR1 is MNHNY and CDR2 is SVGAGI (reference sequence). CDR3 loop: CASSYWGQEETQYF. CDR3 DNA: TGTGCCAGCAGTTACTGGGGACAGGAAGAGACCCAGTACTTC.

V usage is TRBV5-8 and J usage is TRBJ2-3; 7 nucleotides match TRBD2. J was trimmed by 2 bases and V by 0 bases; bases with no gene match: 3. The CDR3 loop spans 15 amino acids. Germline-derived CDR1 and CDR2 are SGHTS and YDEGEE. CDR3 region: CASSLASGVTDTQYF. The CDR3 DNA is TGTGCCAGCAGCTTGGCCAGCGGGGTCACAGATACGCAGTATTTT.

This clone was recorded a few times. This chain uses TRBV6-5 with TRBJ1-1, with D possibly matching TRBD1 (5 bases). The CDR3 extends over 14 amino acids. Germline assignment: CDR1 MNHEY and CDR2 SVGAGI. The ends were cut back, 0 bases at V and 4 bases at J, with 9 bases in the middle. Written as DNA, the CDR3 is TGTGCCAGCAGTTACTCCACGACAGCCACTGAAGCTTTCTTT. This codes for CASSYSTTATEAFF.

The chain carries TRBV2 and TRBJ1-1; possibly TRBD1 for D (5 bases). The CDR3 length is 14 residues. V dropped 2 bases and J dropped 1 base, with 8 bases sitting between them. Germline V gene data show CDR1 as SNHLY and CDR2 as FYNNEI. The CDR3 nucleotides read TGTGCCAGCAGTGAATTAGGACAGAACACTGAAGCTTTCTTT. Protein product: CASSELGQNTEAFF.

This chain connects TRBV7-9 to TRBJ2-2, with TRBD2 as a possible D gene (5 bases). CDR1 is SEHNR, CDR2 FQNEAQ, per germline (reference sequence). This CDR3 comprises 13 residues. V was shortened by 1 base and J by 7 bases, with 7 bases between the two germline ends. CDR3 DNA sequence: TGTGCCAGCAGCTTAGACGGGGTCGGGGAGCTGTTTTTT. This codes for CASSLDGVGELFF.

V is TRBV5-3 and J is TRBJ1-1, with D possibly being TRBD1 (5 bases). TRBV5-3 is filed as an ORF, its function uncertain. V lost 4 bases and J lost 2, with 12 bases in between. The CDR3 has 14 residues. The CDR3 bases are TGTGCCAGAAGCCAGACAGCCTCTAACACTGAAGCTTTCTTT. It is translated as CARSQTASNTEAFF.

A single count supports this clone. This chain uses TRBV5-4 with TRBJ1-4, with TRBD1 matching 7 bases. The CDR3 consists of 14 residues. The V and J ends lost 2 bases and 5 bases, in that order; junction bases with no gene match: 3. Germline V gene lookup returns CDR1 SGHNT and CDR2 YYREEE (reference sequence). The CDR3 DNA is TGTGCCAGCAGCTTCAGGGGGAGGAATGAAAAACTGTTTTTT. Residues: CASSFRGRNEKLFF.

The chain links TRBV7-2 to TRBJ2-7, with 8 bases that match TRBD2. The V segment lost 5 bases and the J segment 0 bases; nucleotides outside the gene matches: 6. Per germline, CDR1 SGHTA and CDR2 FQGNSA. The CDR3 spans 15 residues. The CDR3 here is CASSVGLGSSYEQYF. The CDR3 bases are TGTGCCAGCAGCGTGGGACTAGGGAGCTCCTACGAGCAGTACTTC.

This clone was observed once. The chain joins TRBV4-2 to TRBJ2-1; 7 nucleotides match TRBD2. J gave up 8 bases and V 1 base, and 11 bases lay outside the gene matches. There are 16 residues in the CDR3. The germline V gene has CDR1 LGHNA and CDR2 YNFKEQ. CDR3 loop: CASSQVRGWAGDEQFF. As DNA, the CDR3 is TGTGCCAGCAGCCAAGTCCGGGGCTGGGCGGGGGATGAGCAGTTCTTC.